Listed here are 18 T cell receptor beta chains from one sample, sequenced in a study of cytomegalovirus exposure and HLA in healthy donors. Repertoires were generated with immunoSEQ multiplex PCR, while TCRdb's copy carries only in-frame clones and drops some. The table has under 200,000 clones, about 90% seen once; the top ten hold about 2.9%. The sequencing sample was made of PBMCs. Receptor source: a young woman in good health and CMV-seropositive.

J is TRBJ2-1 and V is TRBV2, with a possible D match to TRBD1 (8 bases). CDR1 and CDR2 from the germline V gene are SNHLY and FYNNEI. The CDR3 is 15 residues long. The V and J ends lost 1 base and 5 bases respectively, with 12 bases between them. DNA for the CDR3: TGTGCCAGCAGTGAAGGGACAGGGACTAACAATGAGCAGTTCTTC. This codes for CASSEGTGTNNEQFF.

The rearrangement links TRBV18 to TRBJ2-4; 8 nucleotides align to TRBD1. The CDR3 totals 14 residues. V shed 6 bases, J shed 6 bases, and the junction held 7 bases outside the gene matches. Germline CDR1 and CDR2: KGHSH and LQKENI. The CDR3 spells CASSPRDRINIQYF. The CDR3 DNA reads as TGTGCCAGCTCCCCCCGGGACAGGATAAACATTCAGTACTTC.

The V gene is TRBV7-8, the J gene TRBJ2-7, with D possibly being TRBD1 (5 bases). Trimming took 6 bases from V and 4 from J, leaving 19 bases between them. The CDR3 extends over 15 amino acids. CDR1 is SGHVS and CDR2 is FQNEAQ in the germline V gene. The CDR3 loop is CASSNRRTRPYEQYF. The CDR3 DNA reads as TGTGCCAGCAGTAACCGCAGGACACGACCGTACGAGCAGTACTTC.

The chain is built from TRBV27 and TRBJ2-5; 8 positions match TRBD2. The junction had 18 bases not matched to a gene; V was cut back by 5 bases and J by 1 base. The CDR3 contains 19 residues. CDR1 is MNHEY and CDR2 is SMNVEV in the germline V gene (reference sequence). The CDR3 protein is CASSRGQLGSGVLQETQYF. The CDR3 coding sequence is TGTGCCAGCAGTCGGGGCCAACTGGGTAGCGGGGTACTCCAAGAGACCCAGTACTTC.

The chain combines TRBV5-6 with TRBJ1-5, with 7 bases lining up with TRBD1. CDR1 is SGHDT and CDR2 is YYEEEE in the germline V gene. J was trimmed by 4 bases and V by 0 bases; bases with no gene match: 4. There are 15 residues in the CDR3. The DNA for the CDR3 is TGTGCCAGCAGCTTGGGTCAGGGGGATAATCAGCCCCAGCATTTT. This sequence encodes CASSLGQGDNQPQHF.

CDR3 loop: CSAASSYNEQFF. DNA of the CDR3: TGCAGCGCCGCTAGCTCCTACAATGAGCAGTTCTTC. The chain joins TRBV29-1 to TRBJ2-1, with D hard to call. Germline assignment: CDR1 SQVTM and CDR2 ANQGSEA. V was trimmed by 7 bases and J by 0 bases, leaving 7 bases between them. This CDR3 region has 12 residues.

V and J are TRBV18 and TRBJ1-2; tentative D call: TRBD1 (6 bases). The V gene's germline CDR1 is KGHSH and CDR2 LQKENI. This CDR3 is built from 15 residues. V was pared by 3 bases and J by 7 bases, with 18 bases between. The CDR3 coding sequence is TGTGCCAGCTCACCTACTACCGGACAGTTCGGTGGCTACACCTTC. Protein product: CASSPTTGQFGGYTF. Drawing the rest from reference TRBV18 and TRBJ1-2, the complete variable domain is NAGVMQNPRHLVRRRGQEARLRCSPMKGHSHVYWYRQLPEEGLKFMVYLQKENIIDESGMPKERFSAEFPKEGPSILRIQQVVRGDSAAYFCASSPTTGQFGGYTFGSGTRLTVV.

The rearrangement joins TRBV28 to TRBJ2-1; the D gene is possibly TRBD1 (5 bases). With 5 bases removed from V and 1 base from J, the gap between germline ends came to 9 bases. The CDR3 runs to 14 residues. The germline gives CDR1 MDHEN, CDR2 SYDVKM. CDR3 bases: TGTGCCAGCAGTCTGACAGAATCCTACAATGAGCAGTTCTTC. It encodes CASSLTESYNEQFF.

The rearrangement joins TRBV6-5 to TRBJ1-2; TRBD1 agrees at 7 bases. The germline CDR1 and CDR2 sequences are MNHEY and SVGAGI. V dropped 5 bases and J dropped 3; count of bases not matched to a gene: 6. The CDR3 sequence is 14 residues long. CDR3 region: CASSPTGADYGYTF. As DNA, the CDR3 is TGTGCCAGCAGTCCTACAGGGGCGGACTATGGCTACACCTTC.

The J gene is TRBJ1-1, the V gene TRBV4-2; no definite D call. The CDR3 totals 12 residues. Deletions cut 1 base from V and 5 bases from J, with 5 bases between. Germline V gene lookup returns CDR1 LGHNA and CDR2 YNFKEQ. CDR3 sequence (DNA): TGTGCCAGCAGCCAAGTCCCAACTGAAGCTTTCTTT. The encoded protein is CASSQVPTEAFF.

V is TRBV2 and J is TRBJ1-4, with unresolved D. The V end was cut by 1 base, the J end by 6 bases, with 9 bases between. Germline CDR1 is SNHLY and CDR2 is FYNNEI. The CDR3 runs to 14 residues. The CDR3, as DNA: TGTGCCAGCAGTGAAGGGCAGAGGGATGAAAAACTGTTTTTT. The encoded protein is CASSEGQRDEKLFF.

This clone was picked up one time. The chain combines TRBV4-1 with TRBJ1-3, with TRBD1 matching 7 bases. V gave up 4 bases and J gave up 2 bases; unmatched junction bases: 5. The CDR3 contains 15 residues. Germline lookup yields CDR1 MGHRA and CDR2 YSYEKL. The CDR3 spells CASSLTTGPGNTIYF. DNA for the CDR3: TGCGCCAGCAGCCTCACGACAGGGCCTGGAAACACCATATATTTT.

The V and J genes are TRBV19 and TRBJ2-1; 9 bases map to TRBD2. Germline trimming cut 5 bases from V and 7 bases from J; bases unmatched to any gene: 6. Germline-derived CDR1 and CDR2 are LNHDA and SQIVND (reference sequence). The CDR3 loop spans 14 amino acids. CDR3 DNA sequence: TGTGCCAGTAGTGTCGCTAGCGGGAAGAATGAGCAGTTCTTC. As protein: CASSVASGKNEQFF.

The V gene is TRBV27, the J gene TRBJ1-2, with TRBD1 identical over 7 bases. J gave up 2 bases and V 6 bases, and 12 bases lay outside the gene matches. Germline-derived CDR1 and CDR2 are MNHEY and SMNVEV (reference sequence). CDR3 length: 16 residues. The CDR3 sequence: CASSSSPGTANYGYTF. CDR3 in DNA: TGTGCCAGCAGCTCCTCCCCCGGGACAGCAAACTATGGCTACACCTTC.

The rearrangement joins TRBV27 to TRBJ2-7; 9 bases line up with TRBD2. This CDR3 is 15 amino acids long. Germline V gene lookup returns CDR1 MNHEY and CDR2 SMNVEV (reference sequence). DNA for the CDR3: TGTCCCCCGGGCACGGAGACTAGCGGCTCCTACGAGCAGTACTTC. It encodes CPPGTETSGSYEQYF.

The rearrangement links TRBV7-6 to TRBJ1-6; D possibly corresponds to TRBD1 (6 bases). This CDR3 has 14 residues. Trimming cost V 5 bases and J 9 bases, with 14 bases left between them. Germline-derived CDR1 and CDR2 are SGHVS and FNYEAQ. The CDR3 nucleotides are TGTGCCAGCAGCCCCACCAACAGGGTTTCACCCCTCCACTTT. Its translation: CASSPTNRVSPLHF.

This chain uses TRBV5-4 with TRBJ2-7, with D tentatively TRBD2 (7 bases). The length of the CDR3 is 16 residues. Per germline, CDR1 SGHNT and CDR2 YYREEE (reference sequence). With 3 bases removed from V and 2 bases from J, the gap between germline ends came to 18 bases. In nucleotides, the CDR3 is TGTGCCAGCAGCTCGGAGGGGGGGAGGCGGGCCTACGAGCAGTACTTC. Protein sequence: CASSSEGGRRAYEQYF. Full variable domain (outside the CDR3, taken from reference TRBV5-4 and TRBJ2-7): ETGVTQSPTHLIKTRGQQVTLRCSSQSGHNTVSWYQQALGQGPQFIFQYYREEENGRGNFPPRFSGLQFPNYSSELNVNALELDDSALYLCASSSEGGRRAYEQYFGPGTRLTVT.

CDR3 bases: TGTGCCATCAGTGAGTCGTACGCTCGGGTTTATCACACCTTC. Protein: CAISESYARVYHTF. The chain uses TRBV10-3 and TRBJ1-2; D is uncertain. V was shortened by 0 bases and J by 12 bases, with 17 bases between the two germline ends. The CDR3 sequence is 14 residues long. Germline CDR1 and CDR2: ENHRY and SYGVKD.